This paragraph reports one T cell receptor beta chain. This entry is derived from a study of blood T cell repertoires in COVID-19. The wider study: Acute-phase and convalescent COVID-19 samples originated in the United States, Italy and Spain. In each case, the material was cDNA or gDNA derived from T cells, B-cell-depleted T cells, or PBMCs.

In the authors' workflow: Amplification from reference gene primers served as the basis for estimated nucleated cell counts. The method was immunoSEQ multiplex PCR; TCRdb's version includes in-frame clones alone and lacks a portion of them. The V and J calls and the clone size are those of that table, but D and trimming were determined from the DNA. The data show 400,000 to 500,000 clones, just over 85% seen once. Sequenced sample: peripheral blood. This receptor was identified in a woman younger than 45 with active or convalescent COVID-19.

CDR3 sequence (DNA): TGCGCCAGCAGCTTGGCTTCGGGACTAGCGATCTACAATGAGCAGTTCTTC. Translated, it gives CASSLASGLAIYNEQFF. V usage is TRBV5-1 and J usage is TRBJ2-1; 10 bases align to TRBD2. Looked up from germline, CDR1 is SGHRS and CDR2 is YFSETQ. This CDR3 region has 17 residues. V lost 0 bases to trimming and J lost 3 bases; unmatched junction nucleotides: 6. Full variable domain (remainder filled in from reference TRBV5-1 and TRBJ2-1): KAGVTQTPRYLIKTRGQQVTLSCSPISGHRSVSWYQQTPGQGLQFLFEYFSETQRNKGNFPGRFSGRQFSNSRSEMNVSTLELGDSALYLCASSLASGLAIYNEQFFGPGTRLTVL.